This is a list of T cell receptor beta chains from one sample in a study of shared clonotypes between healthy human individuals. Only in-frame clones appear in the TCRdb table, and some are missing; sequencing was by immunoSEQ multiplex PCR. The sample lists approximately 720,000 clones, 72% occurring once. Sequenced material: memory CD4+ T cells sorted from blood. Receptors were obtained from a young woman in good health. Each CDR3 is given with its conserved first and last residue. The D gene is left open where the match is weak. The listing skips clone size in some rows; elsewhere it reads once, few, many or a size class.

TGTGCCAGCAGCTGGTTCGCCGGGGAGACCCAGTACTTC | CASSWFAGETQYF | TRBJ2-5 | . | . | TRBV5-6
TGCAGCGTTGAATCAAGGTTGCATACCGGGGAGCTGTTTTTT | CSVESRLHTGELFF | TRBJ2-2 | . | . | TRBV29-1
TGTGCCAGCCGGAGTGGACTATCGGATTCACCCCTCCACTTT | CASRSGLSDSPLHF | TRBJ1-6 | . | . | TRBV9
TGCGCCAGCAGTGACCCCCAGGTCCTATCCTACGAGCAGTACTTC | CASSDPQVLSYEQYF | TRBJ2-7 | . | . | TRBV10-2
TGTGCCAGCAGCTTGGCGCCCCGTCCGACAGGGGCGAACTATGGCTACACCTTC | CASSLAPRPTGANYGYTF | TRBJ1-2 | TRBD1 | . | TRBV5-6
TGTGCCAGCACCCACCCAAAGTTAGGGCGGAGCACTGAAGCTTTCTTT | CASTHPKLGRSTEAFF | TRBJ1-1 | . | few | TRBV2
TGTGCCAGCAGCTTAGGTCAGAATTACGAGCAGTACTTC | CASSLGQNYEQYF | TRBJ2-7 | . | few | TRBV11-3
TGCAGCGTCGGTGGACTAGCGATTAGCACAGATACGCAGTATTTT | CSVGGLAISTDTQYF | TRBJ2-3 | TRBD2 | few | TRBV29-1
TGTGCCAGCAGCTTCAGACAGGGGGCCCACGAGCAGTACTTC | CASSFRQGAHEQYF | TRBJ2-7 | TRBD1 | . | TRBV5-5
TGTGCCAGCAGCCCCGCGGGCCAGCGGGAGGACTACGAGCAGTACTTC | CASSPAGQREDYEQYF | TRBJ2-7 | TRBD2 | . | TRBV7-9
TGTGCCAGCGGTTCCCAGTGGTACGAGCAGTACTTC | CASGSQWYEQYF | TRBJ2-7 | . | . | TRBV28
TGTGCCAGCAGCTTATATGGGATTCTAGCCAAAAACATTCAGTACTTC | CASSLYGILAKNIQYF | TRBJ2-4 | . | . | TRBV7-8
TGCGCCAGCAGCGGGGACAGGTACGGCTATGGCTACACCTTC | CASSGDRYGYGYTF | TRBJ1-2 | TRBD1 | . | TRBV5-1
TGTGCCAGCTCACCCGGGACAAAACAAGAGACCCAGTACTTC | CASSPGTKQETQYF | TRBJ2-5 | . | few | TRBV18
TGTGCCAGCATCGGACAGTCGACCTCTGGAAACACCATATATTTT | CASIGQSTSGNTIYF | TRBJ1-3 | . | . | TRBV6-6
TGTGCCACCAAAGACAGGGCCAGGAATGGCTACACCTTC | CATKDRARNGYTF | TRBJ1-2 | TRBD1 | . | TRBV27
TGTGCCAGCAGTTACTCGTCGGGGGGCGTTGGTCAGCCCCAGCATTTT | CASSYSSGGVGQPQHF | TRBJ1-5 | . | many | TRBV6-6
TGTGCCATCAGTTACGGACTAGCGGGAGACAATGAGCAGTTCTTC | CAISYGLAGDNEQFF | TRBJ2-1 | TRBD2 | . | TRBV10-3
TGTGCCAGCAGTGCGGGGGCCCATCAGCCCCAGCATTTT | CASSAGAHQPQHF | TRBJ1-5 | . | . | TRBV2
TGTGCCAGTTGGGGACAGGTGGGGCTGGAAGCTTTCTTT | CASWGQVGLEAFF | TRBJ1-1 | TRBD1 | . | TRBV6-5
TGTGCCAGCAGCTTAAGACCGACAGGAATTACTTCTGGAAACACCATATATTTT | CASSLRPTGITSGNTIYF | TRBJ1-3 | . | . | TRBV11-2
TGTGCCAGCAGTGTATCCTCCTACGAGCAGTACTTC | CASSVSSYEQYF | TRBJ2-7 | . | . | TRBV6-1
TGTGCCAGCAGCTTGTGGCAGGGGGCTTCAGATACGCAGTATTTT | CASSLWQGASDTQYF | TRBJ2-3 | TRBD1 | . | TRBV5-8
TGCGCCAGCAGTCGGACCACTGGAAACACCATATATTTT | CASSRTTGNTIYF | TRBJ1-3 | . | . | TRBV10-1
TGTGCCGGACAGACACCTGGCTCCTACGAGCAGTACTTC | CAGQTPGSYEQYF | TRBJ2-7 | . | . | TRBV28
TGTGCCAGCAGCTTGGGGAATATGGGGGTCGAGCAGTACTTC | CASSLGNMGVEQYF | TRBJ2-7 | . | . | TRBV7-9
TGTGCCAGCAGTGTACTAGGGGCCGAGCAGTACTTC | CASSVLGAEQYF | TRBJ2-7 | . | . | TRBV25-1
TGTGCCAGCAGCGAAAAGGCAGGAGGTCGGGCCACTGAAGCTTTCTTT | CASSEKAGGRATEAFF | TRBJ1-1 | . | . | TRBV7-9
TGTGCCAGCAGCCGGGACATAGGGGTAGAAGCTTTCTTT | CASSRDIGVEAFF | TRBJ1-1 | . | once | TRBV28
TGTGCCAGCAGCCAGGGGGGGGGCCCACCCTACACCTTC | CASSQGGGPPYTF | TRBJ1-2 | TRBD1 | few | TRBV7-6
TGTGCCAGCAGCTCAGCCTGGTCCTCGACAGAGGCGAGGGATGAAAAACTGTTTTTT | CASSSAWSSTEARDEKLFF | TRBJ1-4 | . | . | TRBV7-9
TGTGCCAGCAGCGCCGGACTAGCGGGCCAAGAGACCCAGTACTTC | CASSAGLAGQETQYF | TRBJ2-5 | TRBD2 | . | TRBV4-2
TGTGCCAGCAGGGAGGGTGAAAAACTGTTTTTT | CASREGEKLFF | TRBJ1-4 | . | . | TRBV7-9
TGTGCCAGCAGCCCCGGACTTGTGGGGGCCGGGGAGCTGTTTTTT | CASSPGLVGAGELFF | TRBJ2-2 | . | few | TRBV27
TGTGCCAGCAGCCAAGGGGTCCGACTAGCGGGGCCTTACGAGCAGTACTTC | CASSQGVRLAGPYEQYF | TRBJ2-7 | TRBD2 | few | TRBV14
TGTGCCAGCAGCTTAGCGGGACAGGGTCTCGGCGGGGAGCTGTTTTTT | CASSLAGQGLGGELFF | TRBJ2-2 | TRBD1 | . | TRBV11-2
TGTGCCAGTAGGCCAACCTTAGGGGGTCGGAACACTGAAGCTTTCTTT | CASRPTLGGRNTEAFF | TRBJ1-1 | . | . | TRBV19
TGTGCCAGCAGTGACTCGAGATGTGCCAGAGACACTGAAGCTTTCTTT | CASSDSRCARDTEAFF | TRBJ1-1 | . | . | TRBV6-4
TGTGCCAGCAGCCAAGACCGGACCGACCGTTGGAATGGCTACACCTTC | CASSQDRTDRWNGYTF | TRBJ1-2 | . | few | TRBV14
TGCGCCAGCAGCTCAGGGGGTTTCGAGACCCAGTACTTC | CASSSGGFETQYF | TRBJ2-5 | TRBD1 | . | TRBV10-1
TGCGCCAGCAGCTCTTCTTACGGACAGGGAGGGAGCGGGAGCACTCAGCCCCAGCATTTT | CASSSSYGQGGSGSTQPQHF | TRBJ1-5 | TRBD1 | . | TRBV5-1
TGTGCCAGTAGTATAGAGGGATTAGTCACCGGGGAGCTGTTTTTT | CASSIEGLVTGELFF | TRBJ2-2 | . | . | TRBV19
TGTGCCAGCAGCCGCGGACACTACAGGAACACTGAAGCTTTCTTT | CASSRGHYRNTEAFF | TRBJ1-1 | . | . | TRBV6-6
TGCGCCAGCAGCCAAGATCATAGCAATCAGCCCCAGCATTTT | CASSQDHSNQPQHF | TRBJ1-5 | . | . | TRBV4-1
TGTGCCAGTAGTATCGGGACAGAGGTAAGCGAGCAGTACTTC | CASSIGTEVSEQYF | TRBJ2-7 | TRBD1 | . | TRBV19
TGTGCCACCAGCAGGGAATTAGCGGGAGGGAACAATGAGCAGTTCTTC | CATSRELAGGNNEQFF | TRBJ2-1 | TRBD2 | . | TRBV15
TGTGCCAGCAGTTCCAACCTCTACCAGGGGGCGCAGGTGAATGAGCAGTTCTTC | CASSSNLYQGAQVNEQFF | TRBJ2-1 | TRBD1 | . | TRBV27
TGTGCCAGCAGTGAAGCTAAATTAGGGAGGTGGGCCTCTGGAAACACCATATATTTT | CASSEAKLGRWASGNTIYF | TRBJ1-3 | . | . | TRBV6-1
TGTGCCTACAGGACAGGGGTCACCTACGAGCAGTACTTC | CAYRTGVTYEQYF | TRBJ2-7 | TRBD1 | . | TRBV30
TGTGCCAGCAGGAGGAGCGGGAATGAAAAACTGTTTTTT | CASRRSGNEKLFF | TRBJ1-4 | . | . | TRBV27
TGCGCCAGCAGCCAAGTTCCGGGACCAAATATCGAGCAGTACTTC | CASSQVPGPNIEQYF | TRBJ2-7 | . | . | TRBV4-1
TGTGCCAGCTCACCACTTGGCGGTTACAATGAGCAGTTCTTC | CASSPLGGYNEQFF | TRBJ2-1 | . | . | TRBV18
TGTGCCAGCAATCCACAGCTCCTCATGAACACTGAAGCTTTCTTT | CASNPQLLMNTEAFF | TRBJ1-1 | . | . | TRBV2
TGTGCCAGCAGTTACTCGATTCAGGGGGCGGGTGGCTACACCTTC | CASSYSIQGAGGYTF | TRBJ1-2 | TRBD1 | . | TRBV6-5
TGCGCCAGCAGCCCCGGGCCGTCGATGGGCTACACCTTC | CASSPGPSMGYTF | TRBJ1-2 | . | few | TRBV5-1
TGCGCCAGCAGCCGAGCAGGGGACGGATTCTCTGGGGCCAACGTCCTGACTTTC | CASSRAGDGFSGANVLTF | TRBJ2-6 | . | . | TRBV5-1
TGTGCCACCAGCAAGATCGGACTAGCGGGAGCTGTAAACGAGCAGTACTTC | CATSKIGLAGAVNEQYF | TRBJ2-7 | TRBD2 | . | TRBV15
TGTGCCAGCAGCTACTCCACGACTAGCACAGATCCTTACGAGCAGTACTTC | CASSYSTTSTDPYEQYF | TRBJ2-7 | TRBD2 | . | TRBV11-2